The present T cell receptor beta chain was sequenced within a study of spatial heterogeneity in lung cancer. Each CDR3 protein gets one entry after TCRdb re-called the 5' RACE reads with MiXCR. Of around 98,000 distinct CDR3 sequences listed, just under 20% are singletons. Stated time point: blood at routine non-recurrence follow-up after resection. Germline values: CDR1 DFQATT, CDR2 SNEGSKA (reference sequence). Trimming took 4 bases from V and 0 from J; bases not matched to a gene: 7. There are 15 residues in the CDR3. This sequence originates from a male donor with early-stage non-small cell lung cancer. Sequenced here: PBMCs, sampled at follow-up. The chain is built from TRBV20-1 and TRBJ2-7, with TRBD2 identical over 9 bases. This CDR3 is CSANRAGGLSYEQYF. The CDR3 DNA reads as TGCAGTGCTAACCGGGCGGGAGGGCTCTCCTACGAGCAGTACTTC.